This T cell receptor (beta chain) emerged from a study of blood T cells in healthy people across ages. General study findings and limits: As age increased, TCR beta diversity per million T cells fell in a roughly linear fashion. Researchers said unsorted PBMCs prevented a conclusive naive versus antigen-experienced comparison.

This CDR3 region has 16 residues. Germline CDR1 LNHNV, CDR2 YYDKDF (reference sequence). The junction had 4 bases not matched to a gene; V was cut back by 2 bases and J by 4 bases. For this clonotype: Its antigen is still unknown.

Using a J-beta primer mix together with a sample-barcoded 5' primer, a second PCR was run for roughly 7 to 11 cycles. Every molecule of cDNA carried a tag from a template-switch adaptor with 12 random nucleotides. Each sample provided no less than 3 million CDR3-containing paired-end reads. Each CDR3 protein gets one entry after TCRdb re-called the 5' RACE reads with MiXCR. This table holds hundreds of thousands of distinct CDR3 sequences, just over 55% found once. Sequenced sample: blood. The origin of this receptor is a man aged 35-49 years in good health. The J gene is TRBJ2-1, the V gene TRBV15; 11 bases are shared with TRBD2. The CDR3 sequence is CATSRMGLAAYNEQFF. CDR3 nucleotides: TGTGCCACCAGCAGAATGGGACTAGCGGCTTACAATGAGCAGTTCTTC.